This T cell receptor beta chain originates from a study of blood T cell repertoires in COVID-19. V dropped 4 bases and J dropped 2; count of bases not matched to a gene: 7. The CDR3 loop spans 15 amino acids. Germline loops: CDR1 GTSNPN, CDR2 SVGIG (reference sequence). Original analysis: Counts of nucleated cells, estimated from reference gene primer amplification, were obtained. Assay used: immunoSEQ multiplex PCR; TCRdb lists only in-frame clones, some missing. V and J calls and clone size are those listed in that table; D and trimming were worked out from the DNA. Here the sample spans approximately 70,000 clones, more than 70% being singletons.

This clonotype was sampled from a human donor in a cohort sampled during active COVID-19. The sample was peripheral blood. V is TRBV30 and J is TRBJ2-3; 9 nucleotides line up with TRBD2. CDR3 in DNA: TGTGCCTGGAAACGCTCTAGCGGGAACACAGATACGCAGTATTTT. It codes for CAWKRSSGNTDTQYF.